This T cell receptor beta chain was recorded in a study of blood T cell repertoires in COVID-19. Background on the study: The origin of the acute and convalescent COVID-19 samples was the United States, Italy and Spain. T cells, B-cell-depleted T cells, or PBMCs provided the cDNA or gDNA that served as material.

Per germline, CDR1 SGHTA and CDR2 FQGNSA. The germline V and J ends were trimmed by 1 base and 2 bases, with 11 bases remaining between them. The length of the CDR3 is 15 residues. Participants were aged roughly 18 to 95 years, lived in about two dozen US areas, and enrolled virtually. Libraries were prepared by immunoSEQ multiplex PCR; TCRdb keeps only in-frame clonotypes and omits some of them. The sample holds fewer than 200,000 clones, 70% to 85% seen once. The rearrangement joins TRBV7-2 to TRBJ1-2; the D gene is possibly TRBD1 (5 bases). This sequence was found in a woman in her fifties or sixties with acute COVID-19. The specimen sequenced was PBMCs or T cells enriched from blood (not recorded which). The chain's CDR3 is CASSLEGRGNYGYTF. The CDR3, as DNA: TGTGCCAGCAGCTTAGAAGGCCGGGGGAACTATGGCTACACCTTC.